This TCR beta chain was profiled in a study of Ad26.COV2.S vaccination and SARS-CoV-2 variants. Only in-frame clones appear in the TCRdb table, and some are missing; sequencing was by immunoSEQ multiplex PCR. The sample shows around 450,000 clones, 85% to 90% of them seen only once. Specified treatment: about 20 received Ad26.COV2.S at low or high dose, single or two shots; about 5 received placebo; per-sample allocation not given. The investigators took samples on day 63 after the first vaccine or placebo injection. V was pared by 0 bases and J by 1 base, with 15 bases between. Germline CDR1 reads MNHEY; CDR2 reads SVGEGT. CDR3 length: 17 residues.

This material consisted of peripheral blood, taken in a trial of Ad26.COV2.S vaccine versus placebo. This sequence originates from a person between 18 and 65 years old who received the Ad26.COV2.S COVID-19 vaccine or a placebo. J is TRBJ1-1 and V is TRBV6-2 or TRBV6-3; D may be TRBD1 (6 bases). The CDR3 bases are TGTGCCAGCAGTTACTCCACCTATGGACAGACGAACACTGAAGCTTTCTTT. Amino acid sequence: CASSYSTYGQTNTEAFF.